The clone carrying this TCR beta chain was counted only a few times. Its antigen is unknown. The CDR3 loop spans 16 amino acids. Germline lookup yields CDR1 LGHNA and CDR2 YNFKEQ. V shed 4 bases and J 8 bases; nucleotides not matched to a gene: 10. This sample was included in a study of human T cells and chemical hapten exposure. The study, taken as a whole, reports: Expanded TCRs produced significantly more large CDR3 similarity clusters than controls did. TCRs above 1 in 1000 frequency stayed constant with DPC sensitization.

TCRdb redid the calling of the RACE reads with MiXCR, one entry per CDR3 protein. The table records 150,000 to 200,000 distinct CDR3 sequences, roughly 15% of them present only once. Time point denoted: patch test 1, 2 weeks after DPC sensitization. Regarding treatment: therapeutic diphenylcyclopropenone sensitization with weekly scalp DPC. Sequenced here: whole blood, sampled in connection with sensitization to the hapten diphenylcyclopropenone (DPC). J is TRBJ1-4 and V is TRBV4-2; TRBD1 matches at 10 bases. This receptor was taken from a woman aged 25 to 45 with alopecia areata. Some clones in this sample may be carry-over from other donors' samples. CDR3 sequence (DNA): TGTGCCAGCAGCCCGAGTTCCGGGACAGGGGAGGAAAAACTGTTTTTT. This gives the protein CASSPSSGTGEEKLFF.